These 8 T cell receptor beta chains originate from one sample sequenced in a study of T cells in localized non-small cell lung cancer. Clones were read by immunoSEQ multiplex PCR, and TCRdb kept only the in-frame ones, dropping some. The data contain almost 65,000 clones, approximately 87% of them singletons. The source was peripheral blood, collected before any cancer treatment. The receptors were sampled from a woman between 35 and 70 years old with stage I lung adenocarcinoma.

V usage is TRBV18 and J usage is TRBJ2-7, with D perhaps assigned TRBD1 or TRBD2 (6 bases each). Trimming stripped 3 bases from V and 5 bases from J, with 14 bases between. The length of the CDR3 is 14 residues. Germline V gene sequence: CDR1 KGHSH, CDR2 LQKENI. This CDR3 is CASSPVSGADEQYF. CDR3 nucleotides: TGTGCCAGCTCACCGGTATCGGGGGCGGACGAGCAGTACTTC.

The V and J genes are TRBV19 and TRBJ1-5, with D tentatively TRBD1 (5 bases). The CDR3 contains 17 residues. Per the germline V gene, CDR1 is LNHDA and CDR2 is SQIVND (reference sequence). The ends were cut back, 4 bases at V and 0 bases at J, with 16 bases in the middle. CDR3 loop: CASSTPGTAPSNQPQHF. The CDR3 DNA reads TGTGCCAGTAGTACCCCTGGGACGGCCCCTAGCAATCAGCCCCAGCATTTT.

This clone occurred once. One end of the junction does not line up with germline, which may come from a read error. This chain links TRBV28 with TRBJ2-3; possible D gene TRBD1, 6 bases. There are 14 residues in the CDR3. Germline-derived CDR1 and CDR2 are MDHEN and SYDVKM. CDR3: CASSLNGGTDTQYF. The CDR3 region has the DNA TGTGCCAGCAGTTTAAATGGGGGCACCGATACGCAGTATTTT.

This chain joins TRBV6-6 and TRBJ2-1; 7 bases agree with TRBD2. The V gene end was trimmed by 4 bases and the J gene end by 8 bases; junction bases not matched to a gene: 11. The germline V gene has CDR1 MNHNY and CDR2 SVGAGI (reference sequence). The CDR3 is 15 residues long. The CDR3: CASSFSAGRADEQFF. In nucleotides, the CDR3 is TGTGCCAGCAGTTTTTCAGCGGGAAGGGCGGATGAGCAGTTCTTC.

The genes are TRBV6-5 and TRBJ1-1; D uncertain. Trimming cost V 8 bases and J 1 base, with 8 bases left between them. The CDR3 covers 12 residues. Germline V gene sequence: CDR1 MNHEY, CDR2 SVGAGI. CDR3 sequence reads: CASGGRNTEAFF. CDR3 DNA sequence: TGTGCCAGCGGTGGCAGGAACACTGAAGCTTTCTTT.

The chain employs TRBV29-1 and TRBJ1-1, with D tentatively TRBD1 (6 bases). CDR3 length equals 16 residues. Germline V lookup: CDR1 SQVTM, CDR2 ANQGSEA. V was trimmed by 3 bases and J by 0 bases, leaving 17 bases between them. The CDR3 loop is CSVEGRGRGVNTEAFF. Written as DNA, the CDR3 is TGCAGCGTTGAGGGCAGGGGTCGTGGGGTGAACACTGAAGCTTTCTTT.

The V gene is TRBV19, the J gene TRBJ2-7; 7 bases align to TRBD1. With 6 bases clipped from V and 2 bases from J, the junction kept 13 bases outside the gene matches. The CDR3 sequence is 16 residues long. The germline V gene encodes CDR1 LNHDA and CDR2 SQIVND (reference sequence). CDR3 coding DNA: TGTGCCAGTAGCATCCCCGGGACAGCAGGGACCTACGAGCAGTACTTC. Encoded protein: CASSIPGTAGTYEQYF.

As concerns this clone: This specimen includes other DNA sequences encoding the same CDR3. The V and J genes are TRBV7-2 and TRBJ2-2, with D possibly being TRBD2 (7 bases). The CDR3 totals 16 residues. CDR1 is SGHTA and CDR2 is FQGNSA in the germline V gene. The V end lost 2 bases, the J end lost 2 bases, and 12 bases lay between the germline ends. CDR3 DNA sequence: TGTGCCAGCAGCTTAATCCCGGGGGGCAACACCGGGGAGCTGTTTTTT. This encodes CASSLIPGGNTGELFF.